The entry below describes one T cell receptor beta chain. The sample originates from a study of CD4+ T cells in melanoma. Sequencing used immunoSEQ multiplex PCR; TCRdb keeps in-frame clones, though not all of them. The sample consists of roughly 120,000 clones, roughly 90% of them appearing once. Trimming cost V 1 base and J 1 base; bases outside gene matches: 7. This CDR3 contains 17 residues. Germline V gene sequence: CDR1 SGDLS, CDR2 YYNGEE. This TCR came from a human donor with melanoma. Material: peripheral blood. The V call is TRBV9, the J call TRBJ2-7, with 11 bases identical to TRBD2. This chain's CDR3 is CASSVNPGLAGSYEQYF. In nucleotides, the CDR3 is TGTGCCAGCAGCGTAAATCCCGGACTAGCGGGTTCCTACGAGCAGTACTTC. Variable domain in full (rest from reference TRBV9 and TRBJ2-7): DSGVTQTPKHLITATGQRVTLRCSPRSGDLSVYWYQQSLDQGLQFLIQYYNGEERAKGNILERFSAQQFPDLHSELNLSSLELGDSALYFCASSVNPGLAGSYEQYFGPGTRLTVT.